This passage covers 26 T cell receptor beta chains from one sample sequenced in a study of OX40 agonist ivuxolimab in advanced cancers. Sequenced by immunoSEQ multiplex PCR; TCRdb stores in-frame clones only, minus some. The table has 75,000 to 95,000 clones, 91% seen once; the top ten hold under 3%. This sample comprised CD4+ or CD8+ T cells sorted from blood, obtained in a trial of the OX40 agonist ivuxolimab. These receptors all stem from an adult with an advanced solid tumor such as melanoma, head and neck, liver or kidney cancer.

Here the CDR3 reads CASRGGGVAGANVLTF. CDR3 DNA: TGTGCCAGCAGGGGGGGAGGAGTGGCTGGGGCCAACGTCCTGACTTTC. V is TRBV25-1 and J is TRBJ2-6; D might be TRBD2 (6 bases). The germline gives CDR1 MGHDK, CDR2 SYGVNS. The germline V and J ends were trimmed by 6 bases and 2 bases, with 14 bases remaining between them. This CDR3 has 16 residues.

The chain recombines TRBV4-2 with TRBJ2-3; D is tentatively TRBD1 or TRBD2 (5 bases each). The CDR3 has 16 amino acids. The V gene's germline CDR1 is LGHNA and CDR2 YNFKEQ. V lost 0 bases and J lost 2, with 12 bases in between. This chain's CDR3 is CASSQDLGAATDTQYF. DNA of the CDR3: TGTGCCAGCAGCCAAGATCTCGGGGCCGCCACAGATACGCAGTATTTT.

The V call is TRBV10-3, the J call TRBJ2-2; no clear D. The CDR3 is made up of 11 amino acids. Germline CDR1 reads ENHRY; CDR2 reads SYGVKD. V lost 4 bases and J 7 bases, leaving 4 bases between the germline ends. CDR3 region: CAISAIGELFF. CDR3 sequence (DNA): TGTGCCATCAGTGCAATCGGGGAGCTGTTTTTT.

This clone was recorded once. The V and J genes are TRBV9 and TRBJ2-2; no definite D call. This CDR3 region has 15 residues. V was pared by 2 bases and J by 6 bases, with 14 bases between. Germline V gene lookup returns CDR1 SGDLS and CDR2 YYNGEE. The CDR3 sequence is CASSVSVTHSGELFF. The CDR3 bases are TGTGCCAGCAGCGTTTCAGTCACGCATTCCGGGGAGCTGTTTTTT.

This clone is a singleton in its sample. The genes are TRBV5-1 and TRBJ2-7, with D possibly TRBD2 on 6 matching bases. V lost 0 bases and J 3 bases, leaving 13 bases between the germline ends. The germline CDR1 and CDR2 sequences are SGHRS and YFSETQ. This CDR3 comprises 15 residues. CDR3 sequence: CASSLVSGKGYEQYF. In DNA form, the CDR3 reads TGCGCCAGCAGCTTGGTTAGCGGCAAGGGCTACGAGCAGTACTTC. The full variable domain, completed using reference TRBV5-1 and TRBJ2-7, is KAGVTQTPRYLIKTRGQQVTLSCSPISGHRSVSWYQQTPGQGLQFLFEYFSETQRNKGNFPGRFSGRQFSNSRSEMNVSTLELGDSALYLCASSLVSGKGYEQYFGPGTRLTVT.

The V gene is TRBV28, the J gene TRBJ2-5; D uncertain. V was cut by 9 bases and J by 0 bases, with 11 bases left in between. Per the germline V gene, CDR1 is MDHEN and CDR2 is SYDVKM. The CDR3 is made up of 13 amino acids. In DNA form, the CDR3 reads TGTGCCAGTCGAACTGCGTACCAAGAGACCCAGTACTTC. This sequence encodes CASRTAYQETQYF.

J is TRBJ1-1 and V is TRBV29-1; the D is unclear. Germline values: CDR1 SQVTM, CDR2 ANQGSEA. Trimming pared 6 bases from V and 0 bases from J, leaving 8 bases between. The CDR3 sequence is 12 residues long. CDR3 residues: CSVGRLNTEAFF. For the CDR3, the DNA is TGCAGCGTAGGTCGGTTGAACACTGAAGCTTTCTTT.

The J gene is TRBJ2-1, the V gene TRBV5-1; D gene ambiguous. V was cut by 2 bases and J by 0 bases, with 15 bases left in between. CDR3 size: 17 residues. Germline assignment: CDR1 SGHRS and CDR2 YFSETQ. The CDR3 region has the DNA TGCGCCAGCAGCTTTCAGGCGGCATCCAGCTCCTACAATGAGCAGTTCTTC. Translating it yields CASSFQAASSSYNEQFF.

J is TRBJ1-2 and V is TRBV18; 9 positions match TRBD1. The trim removed 6 bases at V and 2 bases at J, leaving 7 bases unmatched. Germline V gene sequence: CDR1 KGHSH, CDR2 LQKENI. The CDR3 has 15 residues. CDR3 amino acids: CASSTKDRGNYGYTF. The CDR3, as DNA: TGTGCCAGCTCGACGAAGGACAGGGGAAACTATGGCTACACCTTC.

The chain employs TRBV28 and TRBJ2-3; TRBD1 matches at 10 bases. J lost 4 bases, V lost 6 bases, and 10 bases had no gene match. CDR3 length: 16 residues. The germline gives CDR1 MDHEN, CDR2 SYDVKM. In DNA form, the CDR3 reads TGTGCCAGCAGCCCTAATCCGGGACAGGGGCCAGATACGCAGTATTTT. It specifies CASSPNPGQGPDTQYF.

The chain combines TRBV15 with TRBJ1-3; a possible D gene is TRBD1 (5 bases). V gave up 5 bases and J gave up 4 bases, with 18 bases separating them. This CDR3 is 16 amino acids long. Germline values: CDR1 LNHNV, CDR2 YYDKDF (reference sequence). The CDR3 reads CATSPGGTGRGNTIYF. Written as DNA, the CDR3 is TGTGCCACCAGCCCCGGGGGGACGGGACGCGGAAACACCATATATTTT.

V gene TRBV6-5 combines with J gene TRBJ2-7, with D hard to call. Germline lookup yields CDR1 MNHEY and CDR2 SVGAGI. The CDR3 is made up of 15 amino acids. The V end was cut by 2 bases, the J end by 1 base, with 12 bases between. CDR3 DNA sequence: TGTGCCAGCAGTTACAGCTACCGCCAATCCTACGAGCAGTACTTC. Residues: CASSYSYRQSYEQYF.

J is TRBJ2-7 and V is TRBV5-4; 8 nucleotides align to TRBD1. Trimming at V came to 3 bases and at J to 3 bases, leaving 5 bases not matched to a gene. The CDR3 consists of 14 residues. CDR1 and CDR2 from the germline V gene are SGHNT and YYREEE (reference sequence). The CDR3 sequence: CASSWDRRHYEQYF. DNA for the CDR3: TGTGCCAGCAGCTGGGACAGGCGTCACTACGAGCAGTACTTC.

This clone has a single count. The genes are TRBV11-3 and TRBJ2-2, with 8 bases aligning to TRBD1. This CDR3 is built from 17 residues. CDR1 is SGHNT and CDR2 is YENEEA in the germline V gene. V shed 0 bases and J 1 base; nucleotides not matched to a gene: 4. The CDR3 bases are TGTGCCAGCAGCTTAGAATTCGGGACAGGGAACACCGGGGAGCTGTTTTTT. Translation gives CASSLEFGTGNTGELFF.

V and J are TRBV28 and TRBJ1-1, with 7 bases matching TRBD1. From germline, CDR1 is MDHEN and CDR2 SYDVKM. V shed 6 bases and J 0 bases; nucleotides not matched to a gene: 4. This CDR3 is built from 14 residues. CDR3 DNA: TGTGCCAGCAGATGGGGGACAGTGAACACTGAAGCTTTCTTT. It yields the protein CASRWGTVNTEAFF.

The chain recombines TRBV5-1 with TRBJ2-2; D is uncertain. Trimming stripped 0 bases from V and 4 bases from J, with 10 bases between. Looked up from germline, CDR1 is SGHRS and CDR2 is YFSETQ. The CDR3 consists of 15 residues. The CDR3 DNA is TGCGCCAGCAGCTTGGTAAGCCGAGGCACCGGGGAGCTGTTTTTT. It specifies CASSLVSRGTGELFF.

The table lists this clone with a count of one. This chain joins TRBV19 and TRBJ2-3, with unresolved D. The V end was cut by 4 bases, the J end by 4 bases, with 12 bases between. This CDR3 spans 14 amino acids. Per germline, CDR1 LNHDA and CDR2 SQIVND (reference sequence). CDR3 bases: TGTGCCAGTAGTACAGGAGTTGGGCCAGATACGCAGTATTTT. This sequence encodes CASSTGVGPDTQYF. Combining the CDR3 with reference TRBV19 and TRBJ2-3 gives the whole variable domain DGGITQSPKYLFRKEGQNVTLSCEQNLNHDAMYWYRQDPGQGLRLIYYSQIVNDFQKGDIAEGYSVSREKKESFPLTVTSAQKNPTAFYLCASSTGVGPDTQYFGPGTRLTVL.

This chain connects TRBV2 to TRBJ1-5; no definite D call. This CDR3 has 16 residues. The ends were cut back, 5 bases at V and 2 bases at J, with 16 bases in the middle. The germline CDR1 and CDR2 sequences are SNHLY and FYNNEI. Written as DNA, the CDR3 is TGTGCCAGCAGTTTGACATCCTCTGGCGGCAATCAGCCCCAGCATTTT. Residues: CASSLTSSGGNQPQHF.

The chain joins TRBV28 to TRBJ2-1; unclear D gene. This CDR3 contains 11 residues. V gave up 7 bases and J gave up 6 bases, with 7 bases separating them. The germline CDR1 and CDR2 sequences are MDHEN and SYDVKM. The CDR3 protein is CASIGLNEQFF. CDR3 coding DNA: TGTGCCAGCATTGGCCTCAATGAGCAGTTCTTC.

This chain links TRBV5-1 with TRBJ2-7; 7 nucleotides align to TRBD2. J lost 2 bases, V lost 0 bases, and 8 bases had no gene match. This CDR3 region has 16 residues. Germline V lookup: CDR1 SGHRS, CDR2 YFSETQ. The CDR3 region is CASSLDPSSGTYEQYF. The CDR3 coding sequence is TGCGCCAGCAGCTTGGACCCCTCTAGCGGAACCTACGAGCAGTACTTC. Full variable domain (rest looked up from reference TRBV5-1 and TRBJ2-7): KAGVTQTPRYLIKTRGQQVTLSCSPISGHRSVSWYQQTPGQGLQFLFEYFSETQRNKGNFPGRFSGRQFSNSRSEMNVSTLELGDSALYLCASSLDPSSGTYEQYFGPGTRLTVT.

This clone was seen just once. This chain connects TRBV5-1 to TRBJ2-5, with a weak D call TRBD1 (6 bases). The CDR3 contains 13 residues. Germline V gene sequence: CDR1 SGHRS, CDR2 YFSETQ. V was cut by 3 bases and J by 5 bases, with 11 bases left in between. CDR3 nucleotide sequence: TGCGCCAGCAGCTCAGGGGATCGCGAGACCCAGTACTTC. Protein sequence: CASSSGDRETQYF.

This clone rates as medium-sized. The CDR3: CASSQEFSNTEAFF. The CDR3 DNA reads as TGTGCCAGCAGCCAAGAATTCTCCAACACTGAAGCTTTCTTT. The chain joins TRBV4-2 to TRBJ1-1; no clear D gene. The V end was cut by 0 bases, the J end by 2 bases, with 7 bases between. The CDR3 extends over 14 amino acids. In germline, CDR1 is LGHNA, CDR2 YNFKEQ.

V usage is TRBV6-1 and J usage is TRBJ1-4; D not certain. CDR1 and CDR2 (germline): MNHNS, SASEGT. The CDR3 consists of 15 residues. V lost 2 bases and J lost 3, with 10 bases in between. DNA of the CDR3: TGTGCCAGCAGTGAATTTCGGACTCCTAATGAAAAACTGTTTTTT. Protein product: CASSEFRTPNEKLFF.

This clone has more than one count but fewer than ten. CDR3 residues: CASSRASQGLPEAFF. The CDR3 DNA is TGCGCCAGCAGCCGGGCTTCACAGGGCTTGCCTGAAGCTTTCTTT. The chain employs TRBV5-1 and TRBJ1-1; TRBD1 is a possible D gene (6 bases). V was trimmed by 4 bases and J by 6 bases, leaving 19 bases between them. CDR3 length: 15 amino acids. CDR1 SGHRS and CDR2 YFSETQ come from the germline V gene.

In DNA, the CDR3 is TGTGCCAGCAGCTTATTACTAGCGGGAGCGGATACGCAGTATTTT. Protein: CASSLLLAGADTQYF. J is TRBJ2-3 and V is TRBV7-2; 11 bases map to TRBD2. The trim removed 2 bases at V and 6 bases at J, leaving 4 bases unmatched. Germline loops: CDR1 SGHTA, CDR2 FQGNSA. The CDR3 totals 15 residues.

The chain joins TRBV28 to TRBJ1-2, with D possibly matching TRBD1 (6 bases). The CDR3 sequence is 16 residues long. V lost 5 bases and J lost 3, with 19 bases in between. Germline CDR1 reads MDHEN; CDR2 reads SYDVKM. The CDR3 region is CASSKSGQGRYYGYTF. DNA for the CDR3: TGTGCCAGCAGTAAAAGTGGGCAGGGGCGATACTATGGCTACACCTTC.